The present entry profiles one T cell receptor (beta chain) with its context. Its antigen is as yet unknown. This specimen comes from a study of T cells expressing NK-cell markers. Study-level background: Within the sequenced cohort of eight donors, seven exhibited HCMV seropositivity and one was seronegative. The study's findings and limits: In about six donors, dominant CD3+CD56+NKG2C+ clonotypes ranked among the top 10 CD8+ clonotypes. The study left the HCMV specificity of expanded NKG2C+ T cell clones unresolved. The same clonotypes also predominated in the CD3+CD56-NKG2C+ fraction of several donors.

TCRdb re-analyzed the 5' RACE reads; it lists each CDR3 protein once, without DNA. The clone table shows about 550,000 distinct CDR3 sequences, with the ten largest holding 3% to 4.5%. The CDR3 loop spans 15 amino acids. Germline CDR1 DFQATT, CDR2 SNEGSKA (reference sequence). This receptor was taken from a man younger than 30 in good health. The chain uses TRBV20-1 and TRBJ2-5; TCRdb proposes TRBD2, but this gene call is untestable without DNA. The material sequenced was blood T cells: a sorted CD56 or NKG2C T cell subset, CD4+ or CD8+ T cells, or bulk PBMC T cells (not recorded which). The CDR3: CSATRLAGGKETQYF.